Included here is one T cell receptor (beta chain) sequence, with context. The repertoire was sequenced with immunoSEQ multiplex PCR; TCRdb's copy has only in-frame clones and lacks some. The table includes roughly 120,000 clones, roughly 86% detected once. The germline V gene has CDR1 LNHDA and CDR2 SQIVND (reference sequence). The ends lost 3 bases at V and 8 bases at J; junction bases unmatched: 5. This CDR3 is built from 14 residues. This specimen comes from a study of blood T cell repertoires in COVID-19. Study context: T cells, B-cell-depleted T cells, or PBMCs provided the cDNA or gDNA that served as material.

The chain recombines TRBV19 with TRBJ2-1, with 9 bases fitting TRBD2. This clonotype originated in a human donor in a cohort sampled during active COVID-19. Sequencing used peripheral blood. The CDR3 spells CASSIGLASDEQFF. The CDR3 DNA sequence: TGTGCCAGTAGTATCGGACTAGCGAGTGATGAGCAGTTCTTC.